Each of the 21 T cell receptor beta chains below was sequenced from the same sample in a study of regulatory T cells in long-lasting Graves disease (dated by TCRdb to the early 2020s). The time point label, as the study defines it: newly diagnosed GD, antithyroid drugs for less than 3 months. For both TCR sequencing and RNA sequencing, RNA was extracted from PBMCs in TRIzol. The library was generated by multiplex PCR. The sample was run on an Illumina HiSeq 4000. iRepertoire HTBI primers and Arm-PCR amplification of CDR3 regions were used to construct TCR beta libraries. TCRdb ran its own pipeline on the public reads, namely fastp trimming at Q25 and MiXCR clone calling, and kept in-frame beta chains. Each entry is one CDR3 protein sequence, shown with its most common DNA and genes. The sample includes hundreds of thousands of distinct CDR3 sequences, with about 16% observed a single time. The top ten hold 25% of the sample.

This same sample was also part of a study on T cells in Graves' hyperthyroidism and ophthalmopathy.

The sequenced sample was peripheral blood mononuclear cells (PBMCs), obtained at new diagnosis, from a patient treated with antithyroid drugs. These receptors all come from a woman aged 35-60 years with Graves disease. Donor details come from another sample of the same person, matched by shared clones.

With respect to this clonotype: This clone may be a read error of a much larger clone one base away. The chain couples TRBV11-2 to TRBJ2-2, with 7 bases fitting TRBD2. The V gene's germline CDR1 is SGHAT and CDR2 FQNNGV. CDR3 length: 15 amino acids. This CDR3 is CASGLRSGAAGELFF. DNA for the CDR3: TGTGCCAGCGGCTTGAGAAGCGGGGCCGCCGGGGAGCTGTTTTTT.

The chain links TRBV12-3 or TRBV12-4 to TRBJ2-1, with 7 bases fitting TRBD2. V trimming: 6 bases; J trimming: 7 bases; junction bases outside the gene matches: 9. This CDR3 has 14 residues. CDR3 sequence (DNA): TGTGCCAGCAGCCGCGGGGGTACCCTAAATGAGCAGTTCTTC. Its translation: CASSRGGTLNEQFF.

This clonotype was seen only a few times. The J gene is TRBJ1-1, the V gene TRBV29-1; no definite D call. V gave up 5 bases and J gave up 6 bases, with 10 bases separating them. This CDR3 has 11 amino acids. Germline loops: CDR1 SQVTM, CDR2 ANQGSEA. The chain's CDR3 is CSVFLGSEAFF. DNA of the CDR3: TGCAGCGTTTTTCTCGGGTCTGAAGCTTTCTTT.

The chain carries TRBV4-1 and TRBJ1-1; maybe TRBD1 (5 bases). Germline loops: CDR1 MGHRA, CDR2 YSYEKL. V dropped 1 base and J dropped 10 bases, with 34 bases sitting between them. This CDR3 comprises 20 residues. DNA for the CDR3: TGCGCCAGCAGCCAAGGCCAGGGTAGGAGGATGGGAGGAGACCTACTAGGAGCTTTCTTT. The encoded protein is CASSQGQGRRMGGDLLGAFF.

This clonotype was found many times. This sequence joins TRBV30 and TRBJ2-5; D is undetermined. The V and J ends lost 0 bases and 1 base respectively, with 12 bases between them. Germline V CDR1 and CDR2: GTSNPN, SVGIG (reference sequence). This CDR3 has 15 residues. CDR3 region: CAWSVGSAPQETQYF. Here the CDR3 DNA reads TGTGCCTGGAGTGTCGGGTCCGCCCCCCAAGAGACCCAGTACTTC.

Many counts were recorded for this clonotype. The chain uses TRBV5-1 and TRBJ2-1; tentatively, D is TRBD1 or TRBD2 (5 bases each). The ends were cut back, 3 bases at V and 4 bases at J, with 23 bases in the middle. The CDR3 is made up of 18 amino acids. Germline V gene data show CDR1 as SGHRS and CDR2 as YFSETQ. The CDR3 sequence is CASSSKGTGTWSYNEQFF. The CDR3 DNA reads as TGCGCCAGCAGCTCTAAAGGGACGGGGACCTGGTCTTACAATGAGCAGTTCTTC.

This clonotype was detected many times. The rearrangement uses TRBV28 and TRBJ1-6; the match to TRBD1 covers 9 bases. This CDR3 contains 15 residues. The germline gives CDR1 MDHEN, CDR2 SYDVKM. With V trimmed by 5 bases and J by 7 bases, 6 bases remained unmatched. CDR3 residues: CASSTSGTGNSPLHF. The CDR3 coding sequence is TGTGCCAGCAGTACGTCCGGGACAGGGAATTCACCCCTCCACTTT.

In its sample, this clonotype was seen many times. The chain is built from TRBV30 and TRBJ2-7; D is uncertain. The germline gives CDR1 GTSNPN, CDR2 SVGIG (reference sequence). The V end was cut by 0 bases, the J end by 5 bases, with 14 bases between. This CDR3 is 14 amino acids long. As DNA, the CDR3 is TGTGCCTGGAGTGTTTCTCAGACGAGCCACGAGCAGTACTTC. Translation gives CAWSVSQTSHEQYF.

This clonotype was observed many times. This sequence joins TRBV7-2 and TRBJ2-7, with 13 bases lining up with TRBD2. The CDR3 runs 17 residues. V shed 0 bases, J shed 2 bases, and the junction held 4 bases outside the gene matches. Germline loops: CDR1 SGHTA, CDR2 FQGNSA. For the CDR3, the DNA is TGTGCCAGCAGCTTAGCCGGACTAGCGGGGGTCCCCTACGAGCAGTACTTC. Protein product: CASSLAGLAGVPYEQYF.

The CDR3 nucleotides read TGCGCCAGCAGCTTGAATGGTGACGCAACTAATGAAAAACTGTTTTTT. The encoded protein is CASSLNGDATNEKLFF. This chain uses TRBV5-1 with TRBJ1-4; D is ambiguous. The CDR3 totals 16 residues. The V and J ends lost 1 base and 0 bases respectively, with 10 bases between them. CDR1 is SGHRS and CDR2 is YFSETQ in the germline V gene.

By frequency in the sample, this clonotype is medium-sized. J is TRBJ2-1 and V is TRBV2; possibly TRBD1 for D (6 bases). The CDR3 covers 13 residues. V dropped 11 bases and J dropped 7 bases, with 18 bases sitting between them. Germline CDR1 reads SNHLY; CDR2 reads FYNNEI. CDR3 nucleotides: TGTGCCTCCTCAGTTTTAGGGGGAAATGAGCAGTTCTTC. Residues: CASSVLGGNEQFF. The entire variable domain, with the rest obtained from reference TRBV2 and TRBJ2-1, is as follows: EPEVTQTPSHQVTQMGQEVILRCVPISNHLYFYWYRQILGQKVEFLVSFYNNEISEKSEIFDDQFSVERPDGSNFTLKIRSTKLEDSAMYFCASSVLGGNEQFFGPGTRLTVL.

There are a few counts of this clonotype. The chain couples TRBV4-2 to TRBJ2-1; the match to TRBD2 covers 15 bases. This CDR3 has 17 amino acids. J was trimmed by 8 bases and V by 0 bases; bases with no gene match: 5. Germline V gene lookup returns CDR1 LGHNA and CDR2 YNFKEQ. CDR3 amino acids: CASSQDGTSGGIDEQFF. In nucleotides, the CDR3 is TGTGCCAGCAGCCAAGATGGGACTAGCGGGGGGATCGATGAGCAGTTCTTC.

In its sample, this clonotype was seen many times. The rearrangement links TRBV5-1 to TRBJ2-3; 10 nucleotides match TRBD1. This CDR3 contains 14 residues. CDR1 is SGHRS and CDR2 is YFSETQ in the germline V gene. The V and J ends lost 4 bases and 5 bases, in that order; junction bases with no gene match: 4. CDR3 nucleotides: TGCGCCAGCAGCGGGACAGGGGTGGGAGATACGCAGTATTTT. It is translated as CASSGTGVGDTQYF.

This clonotype showed up many times. V and J are TRBV19 and TRBJ1-5; D gene uncertain. This CDR3 has 15 residues. The V and J ends lost 9 bases and 0 bases respectively, with 15 bases between them. In germline, CDR1 is LNHDA, CDR2 SQIVND (reference sequence). CDR3: CASATSPNSNQPQHF. The CDR3 DNA reads as TGTGCCAGCGCGACAAGTCCTAATAGCAATCAGCCCCAGCATTTT.

This clonotype is a singleton in its sample. CDR3 DNA: TGTGCCACCAGTGAAATTGGACTAGCGGGGGCGGGGGGGGCCAAAAACATTCAGTACTTC. It codes for CATSEIGLAGAGGAKNIQYF. The chain recombines TRBV15 with TRBJ2-4, with 13 bases lining up with TRBD2. V shed 6 bases, J shed 1 base, and the junction held 15 bases outside the gene matches. The germline gives CDR1 LNHNV, CDR2 YYDKDF (reference sequence). This CDR3 is built from 20 residues.

On this clonotype: This may be a read error: a much more frequent sequence differs by one nucleotide. DNA of the CDR3: TGTGCCAGCAGTTCTTCCCGGACAGGGATGTACTTC. Protein product: CASSSSRTGMYF. This rearrangement joins TRBV6-2 or TRBV6-3 to TRBJ2-7; 8 bases line up with TRBD1. This CDR3 contains 12 residues. Per germline, CDR1 MNHEY and CDR2 SVGEGT. Unmatched junction bases numbered 8, after V lost 4 bases and J lost 12 bases.

The genes are TRBV12-3 or TRBV12-4 and TRBJ1-1; D may be TRBD1 (5 bases). The CDR3 loop spans 12 amino acids. The V gene lost 5 bases and the J gene lost 10 bases, with 14 bases spanning the gap. The CDR3 is CASSPLGGLAFF. CDR3 DNA sequence: TGTGCCAGCAGTCCCCTTGGGGGTCTAGCTTTCTTT.

This clonotype was detected only a few times. The J gene is TRBJ2-3, the V gene TRBV2; either TRBD1 or TRBD2 may fit D (6 bases each). Germline CDR1 and CDR2: SNHLY and FYNNEI. Trimming left V 2 bases short and J 6 bases short, with 15 bases between. The CDR3 runs to 15 residues. CDR3: CASSEQGTDSDTQYF. DNA for the CDR3: TGTGCCAGCAGTGAACAGGGGACTGATTCGGATACGCAGTATTTT.

Details on this clonotype: Possible read error: a much larger clone is one base away. V gene TRBV20-1 combines with J gene TRBJ1-2, with TRBD1 identical over 7 bases. The length of the CDR3 is 14 residues. Germline V gives CDR1 DFQATT, CDR2 SNEGSKA (reference sequence). V lost 5 bases to trimming and J lost 7 bases; unmatched junction nucleotides: 13. CDR3 region: CSAHQPGQSSGYTF. CDR3 nucleotides: TGCAGTGCTCACCAACCGGGACAGTCTAGTGGCTACACCTTC.

This clonotype was detected ten times or more. This sequence may be a read error, since a much larger clone differs from it by one base. The chain recombines TRBV6-1 with TRBJ1-1; TRBD1 agrees at 8 bases. Per germline, CDR1 MNHNS and CDR2 SASEGT. The length of the CDR3 is 14 residues. With V trimmed by 6 bases and J by 1 base, 4 bases remained unmatched. CDR3: CASRLGQANTEAFF. The CDR3 nucleotides read TGTGCCAGCAGGCTGGGACAGGCGAACACTGAAGCTTTCTTT.

The chain combines TRBV4-2 with TRBJ2-5, with D unresolved. Trimming took off 0 bases at V and 4 bases at J, with 15 bases between the two ends. Per germline, CDR1 LGHNA and CDR2 YNFKEQ. The CDR3 has 16 amino acids. The chain's CDR3 is CASSQETGPSGETQYF. For the CDR3, the DNA is TGTGCCAGCAGCCAAGAGACCGGGCCCAGTGGAGAGACCCAGTACTTC.